This TCR beta chain was found in a study of blood T cells in healthy people across ages. Every donor provided approximately 10 milliliters of peripheral blood. Findings and limits, study-wide: TCR beta diversity, measured per million T cells, fell in a roughly linear way with age. Long-lived donors carried more naive CD4+ cells and greater diversity than aged donors.

With respect to this clonotype: Its antigen is as yet unknown. One end of the junction is discordant with germline, which a read error may explain.

Then a second PCR, running roughly 7 to 11 cycles, was carried out with a sample-barcoded 5' primer and a J-beta primer mix. Paired-end reads containing CDR3 totaled no fewer than 3 million for each sample. TCRdb recomputed calls from the 5' RACE reads with MiXCR, one row per CDR3 protein. The table has 790,000 or so distinct CDR3 sequences, 46% seen once; the top ten hold 15% to 20%. Germline V gene data show CDR1 as SGHRS and CDR2 as YFSETQ. CDR3 size: 14 residues. This clonotype originated in a man at least 80 years old in good health. Specimen: blood. This sequence joins TRBV5-1 and TRBJ2-2; D is uncertain. CDR3: CVSSLASNFGELFF. The CDR3 DNA reads TGCGTCAGCAGCTTGGCCTCCAATTTCGGGGAGCTGTTTTTT.